This record looks at one T cell receptor (beta chain) sequence and its context. Its target is unknown. This sample's time point: pre-sensitization, week 0. Sample treatment: therapeutic diphenylcyclopropenone sensitization with weekly scalp DPC. Alopecia patients deemed DPC-suitable, aged 18 to 70, excluding pregnancy. Via MiXCR, TCRdb re-called the RACE reads, giving one row per CDR3 protein. The sample holds around 250,000 distinct CDR3 sequences, more than 6.5% seen once. This CDR3 is built from 13 residues. Between the trimmed V and J ends, which lost 2 bases and 4 bases, there was a span of 6 bases. This entry comes from a study of human T cells and chemical hapten exposure. Turning to the study itself: Alopecia areata, totalis or universalis affected patients, mainly female.

Study-level findings and limits: PT1 expanded TCR numbers rose with patch test score. All donors were alopecia patients, so their immunity may differ from that of healthy people.

This chain joins TRBV12-3 or TRBV12-4 and TRBJ1-5; D not certain. The clonotype originates from a woman between 40 and 55 years old with alopecia areata. Some clones in this sample may be carry-over from other donors' samples. The sample here was whole blood, taken in connection with sensitization to the hapten diphenylcyclopropenone (DPC). DNA for the CDR3: TGTGCCAGCAGTTTACATCGGAATCAGCCCCAGCATTTT. Translated: CASSLHRNQPQHF.